These T cell receptor beta chains were read from a single sample in a study of T cells in Graves' hyperthyroidism and ophthalmopathy. TCRdb ran MiXCR on the multiplex PCR reads and lists one entry per CDR3 protein. The sample yields about 400,000 distinct CDR3 sequences, about 15% seen once. The sample comprised blood. These receptors all come from a man in his late teens or twenties with Graves' ophthalmopathy. Both conserved end residues are part of each CDR3. Fields, in order: V gene, D gene, J gene, clone size, CDR3 DNA, CDR3 protein. The D gene is left open where the match is weak. Clone size is shown for a subset of rows, as once, few, many or a class of expanded clone.

TRBV15	NA	TRBJ1-5	few	TGTGCCACCAGCAGAGGGAAGGGGCCCCAGCATTTT	CATSRGKGPQHF
TRBV5-1	NA	TRBJ2-1	NA	TGCGCCAGCAGCTCCGGGACGGTTCGGGAGACCCAGTTCTTC	CASSSGTVRETQFF
TRBV28	NA	TRBJ1-4	many	TGTGCCAGCAGTTTATCCCGGGGTACTAATGAAAAACTGTTTTTT	CASSLSRGTNEKLFF
TRBV27	NA	TRBJ1-1	many	TGTGCCAGCAGTTTATCGTCAACCAGAAGCACTGAAGCTTTCTTT	CASSLSSTRSTEAFF
TRBV13	NA	TRBJ1-1	many	TGTGCCAGCAGCTTAGGACAGGGAGGTACCAGAATGATGAACACTGAAGCTTTCTTT	CASSLGQGGTRMMNTEAFF
TRBV6-2/TRBV6-3	NA	TRBJ2-3	NA	TGTGCCAGCAGTTACGGGAGTAGGAGCACGCAGTATTTT	CASSYGSRSTQYF
TRBV15	NA	TRBJ2-1	NA	TGTGCCACCAGCAGGAAACGACAGTTCAATGAGCAGTCCTTC	CATSRKRQFNEQSF
TRBV6-1	TRBD2	TRBJ2-1	many	TGTGCCAGCAGTGGTAGCGGGGATCACTATGAGCAGTTCTTC	CASSGSGDHYEQFF
TRBV20-1	NA	TRBJ2-1	NA	TGCAGTGCAGCTACAGGCTCCTACAATGAGCAGTTCTTC	CSAATGSYNEQFF
TRBV5-1	NA	TRBJ2-3	NA	TGCGCCAGCAGGCTGTCAGATACGCAGTATTTT	CASRLSDTQYF
TRBV27	TRBD1	TRBJ2-7	many	TGTGCCAGCAGTGCGACAGGGGCGGGTACCTACGAGCAGTACTTC	CASSATGAGTYEQYF
TRBV11-2	NA	TRBJ2-1	NA	TGTGCCAGCAGCTTAGATGGAAGCCCAGGTTTGGAGCAGTTCTTC	CASSLDGSPGLEQFF
TRBV11-3	TRBD1	TRBJ1-2	NA	TGTGCCAGCAGCTTAGGTTTGGACAGGGGAGCTAACTATGGCTACACCTTC	CASSLGLDRGANYGYTF
TRBV19	NA	TRBJ2-7	NA	TGTGCCAGTAGTATAGCTGGGTCCAATCCCTACGAGCAGTACTTC	CASSIAGSNPYEQYF
TRBV20-1	NA	TRBJ2-7	NA	TGCAGTGCTAGAGTCCTCCATGCCCTCGGATACGAGCAGTACTTC	CSARVLHALGYEQYF
TRBV10-3	NA	TRBJ2-3	many	TGTGCCATAAAACAGGGAGAGGCAGATACGCAGTATTTT	CAIKQGEADTQYF